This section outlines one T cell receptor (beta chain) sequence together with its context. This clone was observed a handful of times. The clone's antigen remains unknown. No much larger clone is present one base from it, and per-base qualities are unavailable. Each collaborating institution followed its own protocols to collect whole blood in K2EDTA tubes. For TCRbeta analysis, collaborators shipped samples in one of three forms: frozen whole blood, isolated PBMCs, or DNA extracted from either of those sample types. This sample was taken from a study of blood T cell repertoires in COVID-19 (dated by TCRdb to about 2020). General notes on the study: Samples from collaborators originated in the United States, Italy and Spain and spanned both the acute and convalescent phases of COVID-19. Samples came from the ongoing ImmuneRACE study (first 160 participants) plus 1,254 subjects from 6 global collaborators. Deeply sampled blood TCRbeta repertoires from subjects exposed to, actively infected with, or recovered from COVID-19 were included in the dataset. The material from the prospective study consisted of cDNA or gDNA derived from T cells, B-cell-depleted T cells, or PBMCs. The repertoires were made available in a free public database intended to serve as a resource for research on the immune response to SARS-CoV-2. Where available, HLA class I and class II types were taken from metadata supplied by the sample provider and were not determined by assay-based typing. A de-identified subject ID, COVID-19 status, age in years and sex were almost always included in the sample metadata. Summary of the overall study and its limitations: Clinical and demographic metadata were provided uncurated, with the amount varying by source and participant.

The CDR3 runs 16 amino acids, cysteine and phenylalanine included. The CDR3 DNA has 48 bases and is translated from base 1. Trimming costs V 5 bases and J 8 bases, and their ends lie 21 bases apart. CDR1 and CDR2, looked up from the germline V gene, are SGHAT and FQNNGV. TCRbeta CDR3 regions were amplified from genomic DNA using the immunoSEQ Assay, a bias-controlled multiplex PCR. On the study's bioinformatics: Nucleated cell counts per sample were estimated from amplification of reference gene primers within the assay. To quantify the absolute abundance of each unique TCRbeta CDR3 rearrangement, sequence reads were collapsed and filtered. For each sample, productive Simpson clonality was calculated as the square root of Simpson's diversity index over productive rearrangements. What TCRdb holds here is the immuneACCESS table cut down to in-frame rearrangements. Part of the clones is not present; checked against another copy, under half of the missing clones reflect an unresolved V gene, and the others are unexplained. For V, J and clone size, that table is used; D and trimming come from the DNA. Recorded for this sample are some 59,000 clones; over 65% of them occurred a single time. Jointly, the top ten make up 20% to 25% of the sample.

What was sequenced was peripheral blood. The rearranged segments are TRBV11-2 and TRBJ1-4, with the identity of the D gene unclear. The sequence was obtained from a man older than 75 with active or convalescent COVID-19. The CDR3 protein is CASSREPGLGREKLFF. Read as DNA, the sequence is TGTGCCAGCAGCCGAGAGCCGGGGTTAGGACGAGAAAAACTGTTTTTT. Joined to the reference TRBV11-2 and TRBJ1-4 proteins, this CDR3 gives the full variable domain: EAGVAQSPRYKIIEKRQSVAFWCNPISGHATLYWYQQILGQGPKLLIQFQNNGVVDDSQLPKDRFSAERLKGVDSTLKIQPAKLEDSAVYLCASSREPGLGREKLFFGSGTQLSVL.